This T cell receptor beta chain emerged from a study of blood T cell repertoires in COVID-19. Study details: Spain, Italy and the United States supplied samples that represented acute and convalescent COVID-19.

CDR1 and CDR2 from the germline V gene are MDHEN and SYDVKM. There are 13 residues in the CDR3. Between the trimmed V and J ends, which lost 1 base and 9 bases, there was a span of 12 bases. Study processing details: Amplification of reference gene primers was used by the study to estimate nucleated cell counts. Produced via immunoSEQ multiplex PCR; TCRdb's table is partial and in-frame only. The DNA gave D and trimming, while V, J and clone size come from that table. Of 90,000 to 140,000 clones listed, around 81% are singletons. This chain uses TRBV28 with TRBJ1-1, with D possibly being TRBD1 (5 bases). Source material: peripheral blood. The clonotype originates from a man older than 75 with acute or convalescent COVID-19. The CDR3 region is CASSLLGVPQAFF. In DNA form, the CDR3 reads TGTGCCAGCAGTTTATTAGGGGTCCCCCAAGCTTTCTTT.